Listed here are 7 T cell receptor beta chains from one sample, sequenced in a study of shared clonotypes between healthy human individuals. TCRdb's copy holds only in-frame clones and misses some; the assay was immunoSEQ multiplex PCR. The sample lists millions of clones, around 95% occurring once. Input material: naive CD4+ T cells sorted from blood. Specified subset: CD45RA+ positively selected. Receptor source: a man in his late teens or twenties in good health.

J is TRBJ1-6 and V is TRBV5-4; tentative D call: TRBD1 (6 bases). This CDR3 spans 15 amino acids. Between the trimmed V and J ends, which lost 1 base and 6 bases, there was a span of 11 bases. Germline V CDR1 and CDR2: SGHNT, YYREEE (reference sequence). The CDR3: CASSLLGALNSPLHF. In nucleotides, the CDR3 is TGTGCCAGCAGCTTGCTGGGGGCGCTTAATTCACCCCTCCACTTT.

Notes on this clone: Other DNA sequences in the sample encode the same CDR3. The DNA of the CDR3 is TGTGCCTGGAGGCGCCTGAACACTGAAGCTTTCTTT. Protein sequence: CAWRRLNTEAFF. This rearrangement joins TRBV30 to TRBJ1-1; D call uncertain. This CDR3 is built from 12 residues. Trimming took off 3 bases at V and 0 bases at J, with 5 bases between the two ends. Germline values: CDR1 GTSNPN, CDR2 SVGIG (reference sequence).

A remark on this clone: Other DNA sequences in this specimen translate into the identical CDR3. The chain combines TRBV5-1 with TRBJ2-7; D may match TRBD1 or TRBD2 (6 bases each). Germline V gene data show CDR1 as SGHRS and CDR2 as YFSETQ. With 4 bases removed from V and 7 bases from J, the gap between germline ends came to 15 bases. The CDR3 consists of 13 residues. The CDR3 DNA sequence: TGCGCCAGCAGCAGCACGGGGGCCTGGGAGCAGTACTTC. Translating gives CASSSTGAWEQYF.

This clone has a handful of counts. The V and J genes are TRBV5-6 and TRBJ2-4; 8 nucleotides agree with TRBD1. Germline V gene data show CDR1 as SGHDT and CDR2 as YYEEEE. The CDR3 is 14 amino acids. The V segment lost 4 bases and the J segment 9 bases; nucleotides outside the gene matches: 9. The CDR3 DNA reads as TGTGCCAGCAGCCTCCGGACAGGGAGAGGCATTCAGTACTTC. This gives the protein CASSLRTGRGIQYF.

The CDR3 nucleotides are TGTGCCAGCAGCTGGGACAGGGGGCTCGGTGGCTACACCTTC. The encoded protein is CASSWDRGLGGYTF. This chain connects TRBV5-6 to TRBJ1-2, with TRBD1 matching over 12 bases. This CDR3 is 14 amino acids long. Germline V lookup: CDR1 SGHDT, CDR2 YYEEEE. The V and J ends lost 3 bases and 7 bases, in that order; junction bases with no gene match: 4.

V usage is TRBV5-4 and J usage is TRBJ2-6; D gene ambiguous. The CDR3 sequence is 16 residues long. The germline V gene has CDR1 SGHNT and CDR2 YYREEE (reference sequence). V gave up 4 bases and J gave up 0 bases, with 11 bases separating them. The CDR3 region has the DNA TGTGCCAGCAGCCTGGTGTCTGTCTCTGGGGCCAACGTCCTGACTTTC. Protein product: CASSLVSVSGANVLTF.

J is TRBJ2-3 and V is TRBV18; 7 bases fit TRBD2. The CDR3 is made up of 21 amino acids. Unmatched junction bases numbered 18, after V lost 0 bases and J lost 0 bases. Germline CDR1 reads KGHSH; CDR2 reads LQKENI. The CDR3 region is CASSPPYPIPAGRVSTDTQYF. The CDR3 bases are TGTGCCAGCTCACCACCGTATCCCATACCGGCGGGGAGGGTCAGCACAGATACGCAGTATTTT.